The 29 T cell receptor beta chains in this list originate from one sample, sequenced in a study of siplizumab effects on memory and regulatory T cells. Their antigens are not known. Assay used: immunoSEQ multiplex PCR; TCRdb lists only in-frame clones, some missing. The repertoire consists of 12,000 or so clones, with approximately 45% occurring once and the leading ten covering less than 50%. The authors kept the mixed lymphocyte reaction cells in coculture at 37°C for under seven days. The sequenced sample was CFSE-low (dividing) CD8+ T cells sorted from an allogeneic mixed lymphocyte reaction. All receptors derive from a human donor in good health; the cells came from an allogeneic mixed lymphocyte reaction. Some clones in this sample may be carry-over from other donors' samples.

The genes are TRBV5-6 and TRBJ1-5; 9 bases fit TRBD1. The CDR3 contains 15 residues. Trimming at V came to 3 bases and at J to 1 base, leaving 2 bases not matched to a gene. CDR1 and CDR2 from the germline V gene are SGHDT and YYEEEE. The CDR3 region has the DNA TGTGCCAGCAGCTCGGGGACAGGGAGCAATCAGCCCCAGCATTTT. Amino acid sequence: CASSSGTGSNQPQHF.

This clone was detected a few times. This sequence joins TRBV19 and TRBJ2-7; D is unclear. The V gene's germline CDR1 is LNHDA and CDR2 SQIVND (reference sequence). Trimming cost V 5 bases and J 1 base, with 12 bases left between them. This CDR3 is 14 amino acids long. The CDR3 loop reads CASSEGAWSYEQYF. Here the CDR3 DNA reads TGTGCCAGTAGTGAAGGAGCGTGGTCCTACGAGCAGTACTTC. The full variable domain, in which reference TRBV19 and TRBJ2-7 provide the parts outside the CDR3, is DGGITQSPKYLFRKEGQNVTLSCEQNLNHDAMYWYRQDPGQGLRLIYYSQIVNDFQKGDIAEGYSVSREKKESFPLTVTSAQKNPTAFYLCASSEGAWSYEQYFGPGTRLTVT.

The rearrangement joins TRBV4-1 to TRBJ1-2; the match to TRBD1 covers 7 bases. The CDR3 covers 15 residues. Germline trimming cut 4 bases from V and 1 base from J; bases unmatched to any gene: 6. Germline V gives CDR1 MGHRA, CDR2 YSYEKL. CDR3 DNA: TGCGCCAGCAGCCCCCTGGCAGGGGGTAACTATGGCTACACCTTC. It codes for CASSPLAGGNYGYTF.

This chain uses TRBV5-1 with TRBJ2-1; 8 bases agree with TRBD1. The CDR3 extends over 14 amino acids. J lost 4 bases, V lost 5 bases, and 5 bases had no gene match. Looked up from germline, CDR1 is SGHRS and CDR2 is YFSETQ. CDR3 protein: CASSWWTGYNEQFF. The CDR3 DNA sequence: TGCGCCAGCAGTTGGTGGACAGGGTACAATGAGCAGTTCTTC.

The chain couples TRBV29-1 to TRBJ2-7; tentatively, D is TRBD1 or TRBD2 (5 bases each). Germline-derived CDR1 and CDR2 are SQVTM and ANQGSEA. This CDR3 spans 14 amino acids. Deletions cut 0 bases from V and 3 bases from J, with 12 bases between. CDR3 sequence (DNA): TGCAGCGTTGAAGATCGGGGCCGGGACTACGAGCAGTACTTC. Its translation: CSVEDRGRDYEQYF.

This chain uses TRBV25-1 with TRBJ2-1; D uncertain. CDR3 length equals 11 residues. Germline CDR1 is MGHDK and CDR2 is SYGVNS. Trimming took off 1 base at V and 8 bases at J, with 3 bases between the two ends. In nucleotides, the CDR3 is TGTGCCAGCAGTGAATTGTATGAGCAGTTCTTC. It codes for CASSELYEQFF.

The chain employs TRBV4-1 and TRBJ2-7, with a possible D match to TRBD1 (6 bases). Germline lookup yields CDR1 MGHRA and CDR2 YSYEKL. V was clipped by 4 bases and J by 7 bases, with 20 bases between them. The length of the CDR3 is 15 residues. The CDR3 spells CASSPRQQGAGEQYF. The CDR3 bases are TGCGCCAGCAGCCCTAGGCAACAGGGTGCAGGAGAGCAGTACTTC.

The CDR3 region is CASSIDLDRVNYGYTF. CDR3 bases: TGTGCCAGTAGTATAGATCTGGACAGGGTTAACTATGGCTACACCTTC. The J gene is TRBJ1-2, the V gene TRBV19, with 8 nucleotides matching TRBD1. Germline V gives CDR1 LNHDA, CDR2 SQIVND (reference sequence). V shed 0 bases, J shed 1 base, and the junction held 4 bases outside the gene matches. This CDR3 has 16 residues.

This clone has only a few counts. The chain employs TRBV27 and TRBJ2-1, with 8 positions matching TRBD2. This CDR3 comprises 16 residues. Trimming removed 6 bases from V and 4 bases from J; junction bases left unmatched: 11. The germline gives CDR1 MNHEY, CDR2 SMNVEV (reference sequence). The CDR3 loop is CASSRLTSGGYNEQFF. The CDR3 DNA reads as TGTGCCAGCAGCCGCCTCACTAGCGGAGGATACAATGAGCAGTTCTTC.

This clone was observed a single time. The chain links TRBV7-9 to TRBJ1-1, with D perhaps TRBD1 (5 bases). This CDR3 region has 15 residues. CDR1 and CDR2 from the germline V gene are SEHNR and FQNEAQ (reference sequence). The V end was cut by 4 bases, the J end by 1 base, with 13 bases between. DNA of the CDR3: TGTGCCAGCAGCTCCACCCCGGGGGGGAACACTGAAGCTTTCTTT. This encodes CASSSTPGGNTEAFF.

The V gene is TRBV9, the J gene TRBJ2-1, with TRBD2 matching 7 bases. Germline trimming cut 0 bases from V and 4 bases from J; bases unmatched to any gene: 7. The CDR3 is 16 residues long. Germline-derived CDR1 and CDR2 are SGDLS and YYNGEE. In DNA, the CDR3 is TGTGCCAGCAGCGTAGCTTCGGCTAGCGGATACAATGAGCAGTTCTTC. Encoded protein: CASSVASASGYNEQFF. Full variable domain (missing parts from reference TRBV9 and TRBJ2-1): DSGVTQTPKHLITATGQRVTLRCSPRSGDLSVYWYQQSLDQGLQFLIQYYNGEERAKGNILERFSAQQFPDLHSELNLSSLELGDSALYFCASSVASASGYNEQFFGPGTRLTVL.

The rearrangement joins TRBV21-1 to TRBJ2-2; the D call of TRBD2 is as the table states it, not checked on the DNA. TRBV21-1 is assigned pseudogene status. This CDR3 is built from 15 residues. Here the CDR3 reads CASSKRGIGTGELFF. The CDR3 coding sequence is TGTGCCAGCAGCAAAAGAGGGATCGGCACCGGGGAGCTGTTTTTT.

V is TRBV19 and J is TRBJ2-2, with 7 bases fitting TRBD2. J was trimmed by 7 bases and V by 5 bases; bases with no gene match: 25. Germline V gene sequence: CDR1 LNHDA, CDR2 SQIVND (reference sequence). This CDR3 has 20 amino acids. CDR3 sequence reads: CASSASILRGGSGGIGELFF. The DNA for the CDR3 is TGTGCCAGTAGTGCCTCGATTCTTAGGGGCGGGAGCGGTGGGATCGGGGAGCTGTTTTTT.

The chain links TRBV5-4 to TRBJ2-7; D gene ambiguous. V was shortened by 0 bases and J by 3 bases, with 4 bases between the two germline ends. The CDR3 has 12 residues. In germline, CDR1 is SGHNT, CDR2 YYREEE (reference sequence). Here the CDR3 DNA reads TGTGCCAGCAGCTTGGAATACTACGAGCAGTACTTC. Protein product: CASSLEYYEQYF.

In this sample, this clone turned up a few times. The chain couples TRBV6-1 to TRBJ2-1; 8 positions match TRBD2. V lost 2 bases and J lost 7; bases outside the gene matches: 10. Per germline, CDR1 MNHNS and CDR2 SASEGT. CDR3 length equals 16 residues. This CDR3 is CASSEYPAGAGNEQFF. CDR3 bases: TGTGCCAGCAGTGAATACCCAGCGGGAGCGGGGAATGAGCAGTTCTTC.

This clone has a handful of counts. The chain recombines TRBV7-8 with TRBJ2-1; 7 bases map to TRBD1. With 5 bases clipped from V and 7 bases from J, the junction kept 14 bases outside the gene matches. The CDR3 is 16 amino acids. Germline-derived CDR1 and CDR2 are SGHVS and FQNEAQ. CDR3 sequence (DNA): TGTGCCAGCAGCAACCTGACAGGGCAATGGATAAATGAGCAGTTCTTC. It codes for CASSNLTGQWINEQFF. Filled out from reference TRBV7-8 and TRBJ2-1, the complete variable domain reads GAGVSQSPRYKVAKRGQDVALRCDPISGHVSLFWYQQALGQGPEFLTYFQNEAQLDKSGLPSDRFFAERPEGSVSTLKIQRTQQEDSAVYLCASSNLTGQWINEQFFGPGTRLTVL.

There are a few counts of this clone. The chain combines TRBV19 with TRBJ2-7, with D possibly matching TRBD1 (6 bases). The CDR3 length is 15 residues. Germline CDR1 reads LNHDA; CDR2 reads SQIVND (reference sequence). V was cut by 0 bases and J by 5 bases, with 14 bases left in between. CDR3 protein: CASSIDGYRVDEQYF. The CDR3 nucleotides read TGTGCCAGTAGTATAGATGGGTACAGGGTCGACGAGCAGTACTTC.

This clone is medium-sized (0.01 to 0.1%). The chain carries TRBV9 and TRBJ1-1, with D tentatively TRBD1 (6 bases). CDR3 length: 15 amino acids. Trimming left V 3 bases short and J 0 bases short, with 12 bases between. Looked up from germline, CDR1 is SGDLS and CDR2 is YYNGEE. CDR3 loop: CASSERGVMNTEAFF. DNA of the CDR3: TGTGCCAGCAGCGAGAGGGGGGTTATGAACACTGAAGCTTTCTTT.

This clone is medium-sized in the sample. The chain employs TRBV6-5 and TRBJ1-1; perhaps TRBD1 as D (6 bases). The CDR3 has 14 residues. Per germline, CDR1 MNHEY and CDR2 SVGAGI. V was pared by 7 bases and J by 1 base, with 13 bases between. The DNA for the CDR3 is TGTGCCAGCACCACGGACAGTGCGAACACTGAAGCTTTCTTT. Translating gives CASTTDSANTEAFF.

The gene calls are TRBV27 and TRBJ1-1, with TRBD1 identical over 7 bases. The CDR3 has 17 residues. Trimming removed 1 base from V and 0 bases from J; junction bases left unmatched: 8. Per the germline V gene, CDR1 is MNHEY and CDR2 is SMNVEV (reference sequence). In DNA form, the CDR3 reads TGTGCCAGCAGTTTATGGCCAGGGGGGTTTTTGAACACTGAAGCTTTCTTT. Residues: CASSLWPGGFLNTEAFF.

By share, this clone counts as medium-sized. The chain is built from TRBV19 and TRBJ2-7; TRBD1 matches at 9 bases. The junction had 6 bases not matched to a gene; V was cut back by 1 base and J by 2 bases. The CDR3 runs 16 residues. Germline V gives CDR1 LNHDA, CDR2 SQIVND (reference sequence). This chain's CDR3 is CASSIGRDRATYEQYF. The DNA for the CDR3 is TGTGCCAGTAGTATAGGGCGGGACAGGGCCACCTACGAGCAGTACTTC. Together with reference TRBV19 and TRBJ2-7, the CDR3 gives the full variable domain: DGGITQSPKYLFRKEGQNVTLSCEQNLNHDAMYWYRQDPGQGLRLIYYSQIVNDFQKGDIAEGYSVSREKKESFPLTVTSAQKNPTAFYLCASSIGRDRATYEQYFGPGTRLTVT.

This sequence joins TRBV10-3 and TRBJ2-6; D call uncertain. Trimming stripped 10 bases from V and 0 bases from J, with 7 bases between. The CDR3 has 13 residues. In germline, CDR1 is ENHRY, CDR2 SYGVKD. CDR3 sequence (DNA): TGTGCCACTCCGCTCTCTGGGGCCAACGTCCTGACTTTC. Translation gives CATPLSGANVLTF.

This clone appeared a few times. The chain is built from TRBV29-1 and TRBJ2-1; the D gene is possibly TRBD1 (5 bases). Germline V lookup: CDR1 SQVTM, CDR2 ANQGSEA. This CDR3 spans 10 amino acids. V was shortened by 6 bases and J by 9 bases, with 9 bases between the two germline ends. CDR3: CSVTGFEQFF. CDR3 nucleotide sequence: TGCAGCGTCACAGGCTTTGAGCAGTTCTTC.

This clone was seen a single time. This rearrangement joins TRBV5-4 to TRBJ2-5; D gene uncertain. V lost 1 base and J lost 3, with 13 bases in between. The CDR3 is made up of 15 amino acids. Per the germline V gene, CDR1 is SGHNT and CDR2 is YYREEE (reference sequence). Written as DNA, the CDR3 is TGTGCCAGCAGCTTGACGCAAGCGTGGGAAGAGACCCAGTACTTC. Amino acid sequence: CASSLTQAWEETQYF.

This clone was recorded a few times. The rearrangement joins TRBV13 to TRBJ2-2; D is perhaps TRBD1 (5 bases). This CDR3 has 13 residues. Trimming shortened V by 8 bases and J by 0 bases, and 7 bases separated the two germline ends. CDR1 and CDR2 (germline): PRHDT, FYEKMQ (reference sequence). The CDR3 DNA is TGTGCCAGCGAGACAGCGAACACCGGGGAGCTGTTTTTT. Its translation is CASETANTGELFF.

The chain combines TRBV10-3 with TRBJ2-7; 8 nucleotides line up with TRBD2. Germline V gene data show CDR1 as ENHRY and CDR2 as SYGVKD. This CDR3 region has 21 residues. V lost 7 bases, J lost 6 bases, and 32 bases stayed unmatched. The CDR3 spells CAIKEGIGALAEPRGDGEQYF. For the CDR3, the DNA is TGTGCCATCAAAGAGGGCATTGGGGCACTAGCGGAACCCCGAGGAGATGGCGAGCAGTACTTC.

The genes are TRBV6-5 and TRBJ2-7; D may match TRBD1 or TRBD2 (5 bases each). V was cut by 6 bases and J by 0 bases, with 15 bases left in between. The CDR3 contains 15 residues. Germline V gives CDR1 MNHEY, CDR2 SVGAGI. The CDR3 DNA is TGTGCCAGCAGCTGGGACCTTCTTCCCTCCTACGAGCAGTACTTC. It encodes CASSWDLLPSYEQYF.

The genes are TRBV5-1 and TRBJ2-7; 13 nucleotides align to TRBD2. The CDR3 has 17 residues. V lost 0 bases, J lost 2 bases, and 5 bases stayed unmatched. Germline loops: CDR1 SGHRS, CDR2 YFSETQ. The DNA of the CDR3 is TGCGCCAGCAGCTTGGGACTAGCGGGAGGCCTCACCTACGAGCAGTACTTC. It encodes CASSLGLAGGLTYEQYF.

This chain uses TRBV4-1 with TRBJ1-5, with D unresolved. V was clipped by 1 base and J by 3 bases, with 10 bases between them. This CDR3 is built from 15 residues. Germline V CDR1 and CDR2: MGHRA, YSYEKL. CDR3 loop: CASSQVRAINQPQHF. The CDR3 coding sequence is TGCGCCAGCAGCCAAGTTCGGGCTATCAATCAGCCCCAGCATTTT.